This note documents a single T cell receptor beta chain sequence. Its antigen remains unidentified. From the germline J gene comes the end of the CDR3, since the read stops 3 residues before it. The data were obtained in a study of Tregs in tolerant kidney transplant recipients. Study context: Related graft donors supplied nonmyeloablative bone marrow transplants, and mixed chimerism was transient. Whole-study results and caveats: Few patients were studied, so findings need validation in larger groups.

V lost 6 bases, J lost 8 bases, and 12 bases stayed unmatched. The CDR3 is 14 residues long. Germline-derived CDR1 and CDR2 are DFQATT and SNEGSKA (reference sequence). The method was immunoSEQ multiplex PCR; TCRdb's version includes in-frame clones alone and lacks a portion of them. This repertoire includes 45,000 to 55,000 clones. Sample: CD4+ T cells from blood, taken before the transplant. The receptor's source is a human donor who received a combined kidney and bone marrow transplant. The genes are TRBV20-1 and TRBJ2-3; 9 bases fit TRBD2. The CDR3 sequence: CSAANVAGVGTQYF. The CDR3 DNA, read in part, is TGCAGTGCCGCCAACGTAGCGGGAGTAGGTACG.